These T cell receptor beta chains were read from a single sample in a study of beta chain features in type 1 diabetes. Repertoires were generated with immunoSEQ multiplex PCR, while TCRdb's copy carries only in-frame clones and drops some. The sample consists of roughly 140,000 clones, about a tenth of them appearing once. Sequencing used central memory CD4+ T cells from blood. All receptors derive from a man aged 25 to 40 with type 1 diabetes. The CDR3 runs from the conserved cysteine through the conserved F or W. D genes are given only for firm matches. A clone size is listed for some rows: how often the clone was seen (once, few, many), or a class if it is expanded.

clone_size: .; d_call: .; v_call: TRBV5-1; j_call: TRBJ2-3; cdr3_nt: TGCGCCAGCAGCCCGGGGGAGATCACAGATACGCAGTATTTT; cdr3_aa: CASSPGEITDTQYF
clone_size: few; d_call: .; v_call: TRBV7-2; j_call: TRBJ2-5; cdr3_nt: TGTGCCAGCAGCTTATACAGCAGGGGGACCCAGTACTTC; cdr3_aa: CASSLYSRGTQYF
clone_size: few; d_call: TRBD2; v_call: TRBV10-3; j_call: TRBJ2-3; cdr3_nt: TGTGCCATCAGGGGACTAGCGGGAGACACAGATACGCAGTATTTT; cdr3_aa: CAIRGLAGDTDTQYF
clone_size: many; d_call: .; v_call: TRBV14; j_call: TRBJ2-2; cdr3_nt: TGTGCCAGCAGCCCCGGGGGCACCGGGGAGCTGTTTTTT; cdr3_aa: CASSPGGTGELFF
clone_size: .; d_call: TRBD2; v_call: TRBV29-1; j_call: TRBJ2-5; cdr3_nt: TGCAGCGTAGAAAGGACTAGCGGGGGGCAAGAGACCCAGTACTTC; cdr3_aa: CSVERTSGGQETQYF
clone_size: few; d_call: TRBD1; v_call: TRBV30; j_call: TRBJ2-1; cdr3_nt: TGTGCCTGGGGGACAGGGTTATACAATGAGCAGTTCTTC; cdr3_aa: CAWGTGLYNEQFF
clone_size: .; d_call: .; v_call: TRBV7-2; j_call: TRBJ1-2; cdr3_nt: TGTGCCAGCAGCGTCGGGAGGGAATATGGCTACACCTTC; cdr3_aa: CASSVGREYGYTF
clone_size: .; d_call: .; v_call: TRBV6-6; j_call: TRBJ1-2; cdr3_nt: TGTGCCAGCAGTTACTCGACCGAGGGTAGCTACACCTTC; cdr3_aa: CASSYSTEGSYTF
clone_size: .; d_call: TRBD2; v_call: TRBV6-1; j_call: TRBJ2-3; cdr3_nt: TGTGCCAGCAGTGACCTAGCGGGAGTGGCAGATACGCAGTATTTT; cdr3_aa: CASSDLAGVADTQYF
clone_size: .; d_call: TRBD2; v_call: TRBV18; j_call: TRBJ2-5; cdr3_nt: TGTGCCAGCTCACCTATTAGCGGGAATGGTGAGACCCAGTACTTC; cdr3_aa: CASSPISGNGETQYF
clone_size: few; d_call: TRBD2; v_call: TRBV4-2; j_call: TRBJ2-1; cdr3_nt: TGTGCCAGCAGCCCCACGGGACTAGCGGGAAACAATGAGCAGTTCTTC; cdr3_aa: CASSPTGLAGNNEQFF
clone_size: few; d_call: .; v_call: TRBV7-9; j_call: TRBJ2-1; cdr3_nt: TGTGCCAGCAGCCGGGACTCCTTCTTCTACAATGAGCAGTTCTTC; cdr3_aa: CASSRDSFFYNEQFF